The following is a TCR beta chain sequence with its context. Its antigen is unknown. Clones were read by immunoSEQ multiplex PCR, and TCRdb kept only the in-frame ones, dropping some. The table records about 23,000 clones, about 88% of them present only once. This specimen comes from a study of chemoradiotherapy in HPV16-positive cancers. The CDR3 runs 15 residues. Per germline, CDR1 SGHRS and CDR2 YFSETQ. V dropped 0 bases and J dropped 3; count of bases not matched to a gene: 4. Findings and limits, study-wide: Functional assays defining HPV-specific T cells used only a couple of HPV16-positive patients.

The clonotype comes from a human donor with HPV-associated anogenital cancer. This chain uses TRBV5-1 with TRBJ2-7; 9 bases map to TRBD1. The sequencing here drew on blood, taken from a patient who underwent chemoradiotherapy. The CDR3 region has the DNA TGCGCCAGCAGCTTGGACAGGGGGCGATACTACGAGCAGTACTTC. Amino acid sequence: CASSLDRGRYYEQYF.